This entry features one TCR beta chain sequence. It lacks a known antigen. Base qualities are not provided; no much larger clone lies one nucleotide away. The data are from a study of blood T cell repertoires in COVID-19 (TCRdb year 2020). About the investigation overall: Collaborator samples came from the United States, Italy and Spain and covered acute and convalescent phases of COVID-19. The dataset comprised deeply sampled blood TCRbeta repertoires from subjects exposed to, actively infected with, or recovered from COVID-19. A de-identified subject ID, COVID-19 status, age in years and sex were almost always included in the sample metadata. A freely available public database, intended as a resource for researchers studying the immune response to SARS-CoV-2, is where the repertoires were released. Where HLA class I and class II types were available, the types were taken from metadata supplied by the sample provider, not from assay-based typing. The samples were drawn from the first 160 participants of the ongoing ImmuneRACE study and from 1,254 subjects provided by 6 global collaborators. The prospective study material was composed of cDNA or gDNA derived from T cells, B-cell-depleted T cells, or PBMCs. What the work shows at the level of the full study, not this receptor alone: Clinical and demographic metadata were provided uncurated, with the amount varying by source and participant.

The germline V gene yields MDHEN for CDR1 and SYDVKM for CDR2. Including the terminal cysteine and phenylalanine, the CDR3 comprises 14 residues. Only the CDR3 region is kept as DNA, spanning 42 bases read in frame from base 1. Trimming removed 6 bases from V and 0 bases from J, leaving 10 bases between the germline ends. Another Seattle source contributed samples from volunteer blood donors who had recovered from COVID-19. The collaborating institutions used their own protocols to collect whole blood in K2EDTA tubes. Collaborator samples were shipped for TCRbeta analysis as frozen whole blood, isolated PBMCs, or DNA extracted from either sample type. TCRbeta CDR3 regions were amplified from genomic DNA using the immunoSEQ Assay, a bias-controlled multiplex PCR. As for the original processing: Nucleated cell counts per sample were estimated from amplification of reference gene primers within the assay. Sequence reads were collapsed and filtered to measure the absolute abundance of every unique TCRbeta CDR3 rearrangement. Productive Simpson clonality was computed per sample as the square root of Simpson's diversity index over productive rearrangements. TCRdb's version of the immuneACCESS table is confined to in-frame rearrangements and falls short of the full clone set. An unresolved V gene accounts for under half of the shortfall where checked; the remainder is of unknown origin. V and J calls plus clone size are reproduced from that table; the DNA served to infer D and trimming. In all, the sample holds about 70,000 clones, and 80% of those were seen once. Jointly, the top ten make up roughly 18% of the sample.

The V and J segments used are TRBV28 and TRBJ2-3, and the D gene may be TRBD2, 7 bases matching. The TCR sequence derives from a man between 65 and 85 years old who had recovered from COVID-19. The sequenced material came from peripheral blood. The encoded CDR3 is CASSSGGSTDTQYF. In nucleotide form, the sequence is TGTGCCAGCAGCTCGGGGGGCAGCACAGATACGCAGTATTTT.